The 8 T cell receptor beta chains given below trace back to one sample, sequenced in a study of cytomegalovirus exposure and HLA in healthy donors. The PCR contained 60 Vbeta and 13 Jbeta primers. The method was immunoSEQ multiplex PCR; TCRdb's version includes in-frame clones alone and lacks a portion of them. The repertoire has fewer than 250,000 clones, about four fifths of them found once; the top ten carry roughly 6%. Sequencing used PBMCs. These receptors all come from a man in his forties in good health and CMV-seropositive.

The V call is TRBV11-3, the J call TRBJ2-2; D is unresolved. This CDR3 has 11 residues. With 5 bases removed from V and 4 bases from J, the gap between germline ends came to 2 bases. Germline V gene lookup returns CDR1 SGHNT and CDR2 YENEEA. CDR3 nucleotides: TGTGCCAGCAGCCTCACCGGGGAGCTGTTTTTT. Translating it yields CASSLTGELFF.

The V and J genes are TRBV30 and TRBJ1-6; D may be TRBD1 (5 bases). V lost 3 bases and J lost 10, with 16 bases in between. The CDR3 loop spans 14 amino acids. CDR1 GTSNPN and CDR2 SVGIG come from the germline V gene (reference sequence). The chain's CDR3 is CAWSRHQGGSPLHF. Here the CDR3 DNA reads TGTGCCTGGAGCCGGCATCAGGGAGGGTCACCCCTCCACTTT.

This rearrangement joins TRBV6-5 to TRBJ2-1; TRBD2 matches at 10 bases. Trimming removed 4 bases from V and 7 bases from J; junction bases left unmatched: 7. CDR3 length equals 15 residues. Germline values: CDR1 MNHEY, CDR2 SVGAGI. The CDR3 here is CASSSPGLASNEQFF. The CDR3 region has the DNA TGTGCCAGCAGTTCTCCGGGACTAGCGTCGAATGAGCAGTTCTTC.

This chain links TRBV7-9 with TRBJ2-7; D uncertain. CDR1 is SEHNR and CDR2 is FQNEAQ in the germline V gene (reference sequence). The V end was cut by 6 bases, the J end by 4 bases, with 13 bases between. The CDR3 loop spans 13 amino acids. For the CDR3, the DNA is TGTGCCAGCAGGGTCGGCGGAGCTTACGAGCAGTACTTC. This sequence encodes CASRVGGAYEQYF.

This rearrangement joins TRBV14 to TRBJ2-1; 7 nucleotides line up with TRBD2. This CDR3 spans 17 amino acids. CDR1 is SGHDN, CDR2 FVKESK, per germline. V dropped 2 bases and J dropped 8; count of bases not matched to a gene: 15. CDR3 sequence reads: CASSQYRTSNKRDEQFF. DNA for the CDR3: TGTGCCAGCAGCCAATACCGGACTAGTAACAAACGCGATGAGCAGTTCTTC.

This chain uses TRBV29-1 with TRBJ2-1; 9 bases are shared with TRBD2. V trimming: 4 bases; J trimming: 9 bases; junction bases outside the gene matches: 7. This CDR3 spans 13 amino acids. CDR1 SQVTM and CDR2 ANQGSEA come from the germline V gene. This chain's CDR3 is CSVVAGGAGEQFF. The CDR3 nucleotides read TGCAGCGTTGTGGCGGGAGGGGCCGGTGAGCAGTTCTTC.

The chain employs TRBV9 and TRBJ1-1; TRBD1 agrees at 9 bases. J gave up 2 bases and V 4 bases, and 3 bases lay outside the gene matches. CDR1 and CDR2 from the germline V gene are SGDLS and YYNGEE. The CDR3 totals 14 residues. The CDR3 DNA follows: TGTGCCAGCAGCCGGGGACAGGGAAACACTGAAGCTTTCTTT. Protein: CASSRGQGNTEAFF.

The chain is built from TRBV19 and TRBJ2-6, with TRBD1 matching 11 bases. The CDR3 consists of 16 residues. The V gene's germline CDR1 is LNHDA and CDR2 SQIVND (reference sequence). V trimming: 8 bases; J trimming: 1 base; junction bases outside the gene matches: 4. CDR3 region: CASSDRGQSGANVLTF. CDR3 nucleotides: TGTGCCAGTTCGGACAGGGGGCAATCTGGGGCCAACGTCCTGACTTTC.